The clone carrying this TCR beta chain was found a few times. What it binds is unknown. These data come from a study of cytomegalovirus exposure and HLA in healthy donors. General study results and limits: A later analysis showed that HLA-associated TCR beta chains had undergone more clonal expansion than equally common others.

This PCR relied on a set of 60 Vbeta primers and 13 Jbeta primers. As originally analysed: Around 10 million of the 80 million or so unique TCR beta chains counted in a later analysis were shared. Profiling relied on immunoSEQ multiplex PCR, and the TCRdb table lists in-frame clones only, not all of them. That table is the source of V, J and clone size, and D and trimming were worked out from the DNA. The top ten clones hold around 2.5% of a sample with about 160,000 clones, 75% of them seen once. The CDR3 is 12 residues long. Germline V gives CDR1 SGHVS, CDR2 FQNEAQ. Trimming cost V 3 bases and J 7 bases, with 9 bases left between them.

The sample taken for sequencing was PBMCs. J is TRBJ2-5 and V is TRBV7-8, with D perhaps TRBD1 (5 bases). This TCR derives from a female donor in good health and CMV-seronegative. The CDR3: CASSLAQGTQYF. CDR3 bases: TGTGCCAGCAGCTTGGCCCAGGGGACCCAGTACTTC.